A single sample gave rise to the 10 T cell receptor beta chains below, sequenced in a study of post-analysis software for immune sequencing data. Study-wide results and limits: Patients used five TRBV segments, including TRBV5-6, TRBV5-1 and TRBV20-1, more often than controls.

The antigens these receptors bind are not known. TCR beta libraries were prepared from cDNA with unique molecular identifiers. Via MiXCR, TCRdb re-called the PCR reads, giving one row per CDR3 protein. The table lists hundreds of thousands of distinct CDR3 sequences, more than 50% of them singletons. The sequenced sample consisted of blood. The receptors come from a girl under 10 years old with multiple sclerosis.

This clonotype was found once. This chain uses TRBV11-2 with TRBJ1-1; no reliable D call. CDR1 is SGHAT and CDR2 is FQNNGV in the germline V gene. The CDR3 has 17 amino acids. Trimming removed 5 bases at V and 1 base at J, with 20 bases between. The CDR3 DNA follows: TGTGCCAGCAGCCGACCTGGACGGGCTCCCCCGAACACTGAAGCTTTCTTT. Translation: CASSRPGRAPPNTEAFF.

V usage is TRBV12-3 or TRBV12-4 and J usage is TRBJ1-2, with 8 bases aligning to TRBD1. The CDR3 consists of 12 residues. J was trimmed by 4 bases and V by 6 bases; bases with no gene match: 1. The CDR3 loop is CASRGQVYGYTF. DNA of the CDR3: TGTGCCAGCAGGGGACAGGTCTATGGCTACACCTTC.

This clonotype was observed once. For the CDR3, the DNA is TGTGCCAGCACTCGCCTAGTCACGGATACGCAGTATTTT. It codes for CASTRLVTDTQYF. This chain connects TRBV11-3 to TRBJ2-3; D gene unclear. The CDR3 contains 13 residues. The germline V gene encodes CDR1 SGHNT and CDR2 YENEEA. Trimming shortened V by 7 bases and J by 6 bases, and 14 bases separated the two germline ends.

The rearrangement joins TRBV30 to TRBJ1-5; 8 bases line up with TRBD1. With 3 bases clipped from V and 5 bases from J, the junction kept 9 bases outside the gene matches. CDR1 is GTSNPN and CDR2 is SVGIG in the germline V gene (reference sequence). This CDR3 comprises 15 residues. The CDR3 DNA reads as TGTGCCTGGAGGACCGGCAGGGGGCGAGATCAGCCCCAGCATTTT. As protein: CAWRTGRGRDQPQHF.

This clonotype was counted a few times. V usage is TRBV10-1 and J usage is TRBJ2-3; no firm D call. Germline V lookup: CDR1 WNHNN, CDR2 SYGVQD (reference sequence). This CDR3 contains 15 residues. V dropped 4 bases and J dropped 0 bases, with 11 bases sitting between them. CDR3 coding DNA: TGCGCCAGCAGTGCGGGCGTCTTTAGCACAGATACGCAGTATTTT. Protein sequence: CASSAGVFSTDTQYF.

This clonotype has a handful of counts. The V gene is TRBV12-3 or TRBV12-4, the J gene TRBJ2-7; 7 bases fit TRBD2. This CDR3 contains 15 residues. Losses at the gene ends were 0 bases for V and 6 bases for J; bases not matched to a gene: 8. The CDR3 is CASSLALAGVGEQYF. CDR3 nucleotides: TGTGCCAGCAGTTTAGCGCTCGCGGGAGTTGGCGAGCAGTACTTC.

The table lists this clonotype with a few counts. This chain links TRBV5-1 with TRBJ2-5; a weak D match, TRBD1 (6 bases). The DNA matches TRBJ2-4 better at its end, which makes the J call doubtful. The CDR3 sequence is 15 residues long. Germline lookup yields CDR1 SGHRS and CDR2 YFSETQ. The CDR3 spells CASSPPQGSGNIQYF. The CDR3 DNA reads TGCGCCAGCAGCCCCCCACAGGGTTCAGGCAACATTCAGTACTTC.

This rearrangement joins TRBV5-1 to TRBJ2-1; TRBD2 matches 10 bases. This CDR3 is built from 18 residues. Germline V gene lookup returns CDR1 SGHRS and CDR2 YFSETQ. V shed 4 bases and J 1 base; nucleotides not matched to a gene: 11. CDR3 nucleotides: TGCGCCAGCAGCCGAAAAATTGGGACTAGCGCTTCCTACAATGAGCAGTTCTTC. It codes for CASSRKIGTSASYNEQFF.

The CDR3 bases are TGTGCCAGCAGCCAAGTAGGCGACAGGGCACAGACCCAGTACTTC. Translated, it gives CASSQVGDRAQTQYF. The rearrangement uses TRBV14 and TRBJ2-5, with TRBD1 identical over 7 bases. CDR1 and CDR2 from the germline V gene are SGHDN and FVKESK. The V segment lost 1 base and the J segment 6 bases; nucleotides outside the gene matches: 8. The length of the CDR3 is 15 residues.

This chain connects TRBV20-1 to TRBJ2-7; D not resolved. Trimming left V 6 bases short and J 3 bases short, with 9 bases between. The length of the CDR3 is 11 residues. Germline CDR1 reads DFQATT; CDR2 reads SNEGSKA (reference sequence). Here the CDR3 reads CSAHRGYEQYF. The CDR3 bases are TGCAGTGCCCATCGCGGCTACGAGCAGTACTTC.